Listed below are T cell receptor beta chains from one sample, sequenced in a study of blood T cells in healthy people across ages. From the 5' RACE reads, TCRdb called clonotypes with MiXCR, one entry per CDR3 protein. The sample yields 1.6 million or so distinct CDR3 sequences, roughly a third seen once. Sequencing was done on a sample of blood. The receptors were sampled from a woman aged 30 to 39 in good health. The CDR3 runs from the conserved cysteine through the conserved F or W. The order of the fields is D gene, V gene, CDR3 protein. The D gene is left open where the match is weak.

d_gene: TRBD2; v_gene: TRBV7-2; CDR3aa: CASSFSGGLDYNEQFF
d_gene: -; v_gene: TRBV30; CDR3aa: CAWGKREQFF
d_gene: -; v_gene: TRBV10-2; CDR3aa: CATKSGASVIRETQYF
d_gene: TRBD2; v_gene: TRBV27; CDR3aa: CVSSFASTSGSYGELFF
d_gene: TRBD2; v_gene: TRBV7-9; CDR3aa: CASSGLANEQFF
d_gene: -; v_gene: TRBV4-1; CDR3aa: CASSQEPASSYEQYF
d_gene: -; v_gene: TRBV7-2; CDR3aa: CASSLRVYQPQHF
d_gene: TRBD1; v_gene: TRBV29-1; CDR3aa: CSVEDRVGNEQFF
d_gene: -; v_gene: TRBV6-5; CDR3aa: CASSGARGYTF
d_gene: -; v_gene: TRBV28; CDR3aa: CASSLLYPDNANQPQHF
d_gene: -; v_gene: TRBV27; CDR3aa: CASKETQYF
d_gene: -; v_gene: TRBV7-6; CDR3aa: CASSLEWGSWETQYF
d_gene: TRBD2; v_gene: TRBV20-1; CDR3aa: CSARDYREVRQETQYF
d_gene: TRBD2; v_gene: TRBV5-1; CDR3aa: CASSLTGLAGVQETQYF
d_gene: TRBD2; v_gene: TRBV5-4; CDR3aa: CASSPRAGGGTEYF
d_gene: -; v_gene: TRBV27; CDR3aa: CASSLRTWGEKLFF
d_gene: TRBD2; v_gene: TRBV6-5; CDR3aa: CASSPEGAGEVERYF
d_gene: -; v_gene: TRBV7-2; CDR3aa: CASSLVPRGPYEQYF
d_gene: TRBD1; v_gene: TRBV27; CDR3aa: CAGNLQGAPNGTQYF
d_gene: TRBD1; v_gene: TRBV15; CDR3aa: CATSGQGIAANEKLFF
d_gene: -; v_gene: TRBV15; CDR3aa: CATSPGSDNEQFF
d_gene: TRBD2; v_gene: TRBV28; CDR3aa: CASTSGGLQETQYF
d_gene: -; v_gene: TRBV12-3/TRBV12-4; CDR3aa: CASSSAGTSANVLTF
d_gene: -; v_gene: TRBV3-1; CDR3aa: CASSQDVSGTDTQYF
d_gene: -; v_gene: TRBV20-1; CDR3aa: CSASLGNTEAFF
d_gene: -; v_gene: TRBV4-1; CDR3aa: CASSLGHPGGNSPLHF
d_gene: TRBD1; v_gene: TRBV6-1; CDR3aa: CASSSRDRGRGSNQPQHF
d_gene: TRBD1; v_gene: TRBV11-1; CDR3aa: CASTSVEDRAQETQYF
d_gene: -; v_gene: TRBV6-1; CDR3aa: CASSEAIPLDGYTQYF
d_gene: TRBD2; v_gene: TRBV27; CDR3aa: CASSLRASLTSGRYHSYEQYF
d_gene: TRBD1; v_gene: TRBV29-1; CDR3aa: CSVGTGQTLSREQYF
d_gene: -; v_gene: TRBV28; CDR3aa: CASSLVRNTGELFF
d_gene: TRBD2; v_gene: TRBV20-1; CDR3aa: CSARWLAGYNAQFF
d_gene: TRBD2; v_gene: TRBV4-2; CDR3aa: CASSQGLAGGGSYEQYF
d_gene: TRBD1; v_gene: TRBV20-1; CDR3aa: CSASTTGDPYEQYF
d_gene: -; v_gene: TRBV4-1; CDR3aa: CASSQDGPNTEAFF
d_gene: TRBD1; v_gene: TRBV28; CDR3aa: CASSDGQGYEQYF
d_gene: -; v_gene: TRBV18; CDR3aa: CASSPPFTDTQYF
d_gene: -; v_gene: TRBV4-1; CDR3aa: CASSPLEATTRGDTQYF
d_gene: -; v_gene: TRBV12-3/TRBV12-4; CDR3aa: CASSRGGAWAEAFF
d_gene: -; v_gene: TRBV6-1; CDR3aa: CASAEGGFQPRHF
d_gene: TRBD1; v_gene: TRBV5-5; CDR3aa: CASSLARGLAFF
d_gene: -; v_gene: TRBV9; CDR3aa: CASSVATGFPIRNEQFF